The source of this T cell receptor beta chain is a study of blood T cell repertoires in COVID-19. At the level of the study: Nucleic acid was either cDNA or gDNA, and it came from T cells, B-cell-depleted T cells, or PBMCs.

Germline CDR1 is SQVTM and CDR2 is ANQGSEA. V was trimmed by 4 bases and J by 7 bases, leaving 25 bases between them. CDR3 length: 16 amino acids. The repertoire was sequenced with immunoSEQ multiplex PCR; TCRdb's copy has only in-frame clones and lacks some. The table lists around 280,000 clones, approximately 90% of them singletons. The receptor's source is a woman in her 50s who had recovered from COVID-19. The sample taken for sequencing was peripheral blood. The rearrangement uses TRBV29-1 and TRBJ1-2; possible D gene TRBD1, 6 bases. In DNA, the CDR3 is TGCAGCGTTGTTTCTCGGGACAACACGCGGGTCGGTGGCTACACCTTC. This encodes CSVVSRDNTRVGGYTF. The full variable domain, rest sourced from reference TRBV29-1 and TRBJ1-2, is SAVISQKPSRDICQRGTSLTIQCQVDSQVTMMFWYRQQPGQSLTLIATANQGSEATYESGFVIDKFPISRPNLTFSTLTVSNMSPEDSSIYLCSVVSRDNTRVGGYTFGSGTRLTVV.